Listed below are T cell receptor beta chains from one sample, sequenced in a study of cytomegalovirus exposure and HLA in healthy donors. Sequencing was performed with immunoSEQ multiplex PCR; in TCRdb, only in-frame clones are kept and a portion is missing. The sample shows hundreds of thousands of clones, 75% to 90% of them seen only once. The sample consisted of PBMCs. All receptors derive from a young woman in good health and CMV-seronegative. The CDR3 runs from the conserved cysteine through the conserved F or W. D genes are given only for firm matches. Rows may omit the clone size; those that give it use once, few, many or a size class.

.,TRBV6-4,.,TRBJ2-5,CASSGALGETQYF,TGTGCCAGCAGTGGGGCCCTCGGGGAGACCCAGTACTTC
TRBD2,TRBV7-9,.,TRBJ2-1,CASSPVRGGGLTLVQFF,TGTGCCAGCAGCCCCGTCCGGGGCGGGGGGCTCACGCTTGTCCAGTTCTTC
TRBD1,TRBV7-3,.,TRBJ2-2,CASSLPYGTENTGELFF,TGTGCCAGCAGCTTACCGTACGGGACAGAGAACACCGGGGAGCTGTTTTTT
.,TRBV11-2,.,TRBJ2-7,CASRPTSAPYYEQYF,TGTGCCAGCAGACCAACTAGTGCACCATACTACGAGCAGTACTTC
.,TRBV14,.,TRBJ2-6,CASRQGGNSGANVLTF,TGTGCCAGCAGACAGGGTGGGAACTCTGGGGCCAACGTCCTGACTTTC
.,TRBV11-2,.,TRBJ1-1,CASSLIVNTEAFF,TGTGCCAGCAGCTTGATCGTGAACACTGAAGCTTTCTTT
.,TRBV27,.,TRBJ1-1,CASSLGGAFTEAFF,TGTGCCAGCAGTTTAGGGGGCGCATTCACTGAAGCTTTCTTT
TRBD1,TRBV11-2,.,TRBJ1-1,CASSWTGNTEAFF,TGTGCCAGCAGCTGGACAGGGAACACTGAAGCTTTCTTT
.,TRBV27,.,TRBJ1-1,CASSWRPDTEAFF,TGTGCCAGCAGTTGGCGGCCGGACACTGAAGCTTTCTTT
TRBD2,TRBV5-1,.,TRBJ2-1,CASTPGGSYNEQFF,TGCGCCAGCACCCCGGGGGGCTCCTACAATGAGCAGTTCTTC
.,TRBV2,.,TRBJ1-1,CASSEGWAETEAFF,TGTGCCAGCAGTGAAGGTTGGGCAGAGACTGAAGCTTTCTTT
TRBD2,TRBV10-3,.,TRBJ2-2,CAISDDTKGGRGVGELFF,TGTGCCATCAGCGACGATACTAAGGGCGGGAGGGGAGTCGGGGAGCTGTTTTTT
.,TRBV28,.,TRBJ2-7,CASSLQGWLYEQYF,TGTGCCAGCAGTTTACAGGGCTGGCTCTACGAGCAGTACTTC
.,TRBV5-1,.,TRBJ1-1,CASSLARLNTEAFF,TGCGCCAGCAGCTTGGCAAGGCTGAACACTGAAGCTTTCTTT
.,TRBV11-1,once,TRBJ2-1,CASSLAQYSWGRVNEQFF,TGTGCCAGCAGCTTGGCCCAATACAGTTGGGGGCGAGTCAATGAGCAGTTCTTC
.,TRBV29-1,.,TRBJ1-1,CSASLGATNTEAFF,TGCAGCGCCTCTTTGGGGGCGACGAACACTGAAGCTTTCTTT
.,TRBV18,few,TRBJ1-2,CASSPRAAEYYGYTF,TGTGCCAGCTCACCACGTGCTGCGGAGTACTATGGCTACACCTTC
.,TRBV29-1,.,TRBJ1-3,CSVVTASGNTIYF,TGCAGCGTGGTGACAGCTTCTGGAAACACCATATATTTT
.,TRBV30,.,TRBJ1-5,CAWSVQTGNQPQHF,TGTGCCTGGAGTGTACAGACTGGGAATCAGCCCCAGCATTTT
.,TRBV9,.,TRBJ1-2,CASSGGSVVDYGYTF,TGTGCCAGCAGCGGAGGCTCTGTCGTTGACTATGGCTACACCTTC
.,TRBV27,.,TRBJ1-2,CASSLYGREGYTF,TGTGCCAGCAGTTTATACGGCAGGGAAGGCTACACCTTC
.,TRBV7-2,once,TRBJ2-7,CASGTRGVGSYEQYF,TGTGCCAGCGGGACGCGAGGGGTCGGCAGCTACGAGCAGTACTTC
.,TRBV5-1,.,TRBJ2-1,CASSTLRDGLYNEQFF,TGCGCCAGCAGCACCCTCCGGGACGGCTTATACAATGAGCAGTTCTTC